This TCR beta chain emerged from a study of T cell responses to AZD1222 COVID-19 vaccine (dated by TCRdb to about 2021). About the study as a whole: AZD1222 recipients whose second dose came at about 4 weeks and those whose second dose came at about 12 weeks were combined into one group, since spike-specific TCR depth and breadth did not differ between the two schedules. TCR sequencing was performed for about 240 trial participants, of whom roughly 200 were given two doses of AZD1222 and some 26 were given two doses of MenACWY control vaccine. Enrollment into the trials was organized by age into subgroups of 18-55, 56-69 and 70-plus years, and those subgroups contained approximately 160, 26 and 62 TCR-sequenced participants, respectively. Study-wide findings and limitations: Epitopes outside the regions mutated in the B.1.351 and B.1.1.7 variants were reportedly recognized by nearly half of the unique spike-specific TCRs. Because no samples from the day 14 peak response were available, repertoires could be characterized only after the peak T cell response. Conclusions about previously exposed vaccinees were limited because only six or seven AZD1222 recipients were SARS-CoV-2 seropositive at baseline. After two AZD1222 doses, spike-specific TCR breadth and depth were significantly higher than at day 0 and than in MenACWY recipients. The whole spike protein was spanned by vaccine-associated CD4 TCRs, and dominant responses were seen in regions 160-218 and 743-854. Participants were mostly white British, with more females than males. The authors suggested clonal diversity may have been underestimated. In the small 56-69-year group, the increase in depth fell short of significance, most likely because of low power.

The time point label for this specimen denotes: baseline before first vaccination. Vaccinee samples were obtained from the UK trials COV001 and COV002, which included a single-blind randomized controlled phase 2/3 trial of AZD1222 (ChAdOx1 nCoV-19) in healthy adults. For TCRbeta chain sequencing, PBMC samples were collected from trial participants at day 0 and at day 28 after the second dose. About this clone itself: No antigen is known for it. Qualities for individual bases were not recorded, and no much larger clone is one base off.

The CDR3 regions of human TCRbeta chains were subjected to immunosequencing. For the original study's pipeline: Repertoire TCRs were matched against a reference library of SARS-CoV-2-specific TCRs generated with the MIRA antigen-specificity platform. Breadth meant the fraction of unique TCRs that were SARS-CoV-2-associated, whereas depth meant the fraction of total T cells that were SARS-CoV-2-associated. Each spike-specific TCR was assigned to its reactive spike region and to a CD4 or CD8 class using the MIRA data. Log10-transformed breadth and depth values were compared by one-way ANOVA with Sidak's multiple comparisons tests. In its TCRdb copy, this immuneACCESS table keeps in-frame sequences only and misses some clones. Where compared with another copy, unresolved V genes explain less than half of these, and the others have no known cause. V, J and clone size were drawn from that table, and D and trimming were deduced from the DNA. Recorded for this sample are under 200,000 clones; 80% to 95% of them occurred a single time. The biggest ten clones account for approximately 4.4% of the sample.

The specimen was peripheral blood, collected on day 0 of AZD1222 vaccination. The receptor was isolated from an adult in good health.

The sequenced DNA: TGTGCCAGCGGGGACACACTGTATCAGCCCCAGCATTTT. It translates to CASGDTLYQPQHF. The rearrangement joined TRBV2 to TRBJ1-5, with a tentative D gene TRBD1 over 6 matching bases. According to the germline V gene, CDR1 reads SNHLY and CDR2 reads FYNNEI. V is clipped by 8 bases and J by 5 bases, and the sequence between their germline boundaries is 13 bases long. Including cysteine and phenylalanine, the CDR3 has 13 amino acids. Only the CDR3 part of the read is kept: 39 bases, read in frame from the first base.